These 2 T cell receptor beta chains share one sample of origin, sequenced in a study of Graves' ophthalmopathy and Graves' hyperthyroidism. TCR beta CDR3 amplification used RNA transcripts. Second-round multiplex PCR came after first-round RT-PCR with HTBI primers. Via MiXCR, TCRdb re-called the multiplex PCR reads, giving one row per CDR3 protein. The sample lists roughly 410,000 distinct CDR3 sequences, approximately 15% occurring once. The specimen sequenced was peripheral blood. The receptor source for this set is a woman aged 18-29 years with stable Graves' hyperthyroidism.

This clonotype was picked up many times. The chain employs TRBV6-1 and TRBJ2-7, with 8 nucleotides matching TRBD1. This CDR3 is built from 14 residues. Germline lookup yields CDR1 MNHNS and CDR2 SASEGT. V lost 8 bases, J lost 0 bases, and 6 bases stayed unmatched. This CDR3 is CASSGQEGSYEQYF. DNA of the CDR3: TGTGCCAGCTCGGGACAGGAGGGCTCCTACGAGCAGTACTTC.

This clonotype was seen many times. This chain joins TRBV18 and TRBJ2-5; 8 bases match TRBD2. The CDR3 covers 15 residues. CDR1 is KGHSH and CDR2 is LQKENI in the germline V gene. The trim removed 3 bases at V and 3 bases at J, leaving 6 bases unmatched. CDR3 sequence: CASSPPGLGEETQYF. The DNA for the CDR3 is TGTGCCAGCTCACCCCCGGGACTAGGGGAAGAGACCCAGTACTTC.